A selection of T cell receptor beta chains follows, all from one sample in a study of identical twins. TCRdb reprocessed the 5' RACE reads via MiXCR and lists one record per CDR3 protein. The sample holds around 220,000 distinct CDR3 sequences, over 13% seen once. The sample taken for sequencing was memory (CD45RO+) T cells sorted from blood. These receptors were obtained from a woman younger than 35 in good health. The CDR3 runs from the conserved cysteine through the conserved F or W. Each record gives: clone size, V gene, J gene, D gene, CDR3 DNA, CDR3 protein. The D gene is left open where the match is weak. Not every row has a clone size; where given, it reads once, few, many or a size class.

many	TRBV3-1	TRBJ2-5	-	TGTGCCAGCAGCTACGGACCTGAGACCCAGTACTTC	CASSYGPETQYF
-	TRBV25-1	TRBJ1-2	-	TGTGCCAGCAAGGGGGATGCTAGTGGCTACACCTTC	CASKGDASGYTF
-	TRBV20-1	TRBJ1-6	-	TGCAGTGCTAGGAACAGTCAAGGGATTTCACCCCTCCACTTT	CSARNSQGISPLHF
-	TRBV20-1	TRBJ1-6	TRBD1	TGCAGTGCTAGTACCGGGACAGGACGAAATTCACCCCTCCACTTT	CSASTGTGRNSPLHF
-	TRBV7-9	TRBJ2-5	TRBD1	TGTGCCAGCAGCTGGGGGGGACAGGGCCAAGAGACCCAGTACTTC	CASSWGGQGQETQYF
-	TRBV7-2	TRBJ1-5	TRBD1	TGTGCCAGCAGCCCAGGACAGGGGAACCATCAGCCCCAGCATTTT	CASSPGQGNHQPQHF
few	TRBV7-2	TRBJ2-1	TRBD1	TGTGCCAGCAGCCGTTGGACAGGGCCGAATGAGCAGTTCTTC	CASSRWTGPNEQFF
-	TRBV5-1	TRBJ1-5	-	TGCGCCAGCAGCTTGGGCCAGGCGGGGCAGCCCCAGCATTTT	CASSLGQAGQPQHF
-	TRBV12-5	TRBJ2-1	TRBD2	TGTGCTAGTGGTTCGCGAGGGACTAGCGGGAGCAATGAGCAGTTCTTC	CASGSRGTSGSNEQFF
few	TRBV2	TRBJ2-7	-	TGTGCCAGCAGTGACAAAACTAGTACCTACGAGCAGTACTTC	CASSDKTSTYEQYF
-	TRBV7-8	TRBJ2-7	-	TGTGCCAGCAGCTTGCCCTCGGGGCGCGGGTACGAGCAGTACTTC	CASSLPSGRGYEQYF
many	TRBV9	TRBJ2-7	-	TGTGCCAGCAGCGTAGGTCGGGGTGGCCTCTACGAGCAGTACTTC	CASSVGRGGLYEQYF
few	TRBV12-3/TRBV12-4	TRBJ2-3	TRBD1	TGTGCCAGCAGTTTCACAGGGGTGGGAGATACGCAGTATTTT	CASSFTGVGDTQYF
few	TRBV27	TRBJ2-6	-	TGTGCCAGCAGTTCCGGACAGATCTCTGGGGCCAACGTCCTGACTTTC	CASSSGQISGANVLTF
few	TRBV20-1	TRBJ1-1	-	TGCAGTGCTAGTGAAGGACAGTACACTGAAGCTTTCTTT	CSASEGQYTEAFF
-	TRBV10-3	TRBJ2-7	TRBD1	TGTGCCATCAGTGAGGCCCGGGACAGCTACGAGCAGTACTTC	CAISEARDSYEQYF
-	TRBV12-3/TRBV12-4	TRBJ1-1	-	TGTGCCAGCAGTGTACCCGGGACTTCAAACACTGAAGCTTTCTTT	CASSVPGTSNTEAFF
few	TRBV29-1	TRBJ1-2	-	TGCAGCGGGACAGCGGGATTTAACTATGGCTACACCTTC	CSGTAGFNYGYTF
-	TRBV15	TRBJ2-2	-	TGTGCCACCAGCAGGCAGGGCTCCGGGGAGCTGTTTTTT	CATSRQGSGELFF
-	TRBV6-1	TRBJ1-6	TRBD1	TGTGCCAGCACGATTGGGACAGTAAATTCACCCCTCCACTTT	CASTIGTVNSPLHF
few	TRBV10-3	TRBJ2-1	-	TGTGCCATCAGGGGCGGCAGGGGGGTTGGGGCGGACAATGAGCAGTTCTTC	CAIRGGRGVGADNEQFF
many	TRBV5-1	TRBJ2-2	-	TGCGCCAGCAGCCCCTTGGGGGCGAACACCGGGGAGCTGTTTTTT	CASSPLGANTGELFF
-	TRBV5-1	TRBJ2-1	-	TGCGCCAGCAAATTATCAGGGAGTAAAGACGAGCAGTTCTTC	CASKLSGSKDEQFF
few	TRBV7-2	TRBJ2-7	TRBD2	TGTGCCAGCAGCGACCTAGCGGGAGGATCCTACGAGCAGTACTTC	CASSDLAGGSYEQYF
few	TRBV5-4	TRBJ2-1	-	TGTGCCAGCAGCTTGACCTCGGTAGGGGGGAATGAGCAGTTCTTC	CASSLTSVGGNEQFF
-	TRBV6-1	TRBJ1-6	-	TGTGCCAGCAGAACCCGGACTAATTCACCCCTCCACTTT	CASRTRTNSPLHF
-	TRBV9	TRBJ2-3	-	TGTGCCAGCAGCGCCTATACAGATACGCAGTATTTT	CASSAYTDTQYF